This passage covers 17 T cell receptor beta chains from one sample sequenced in a study of blood T cells in healthy people across ages. Through a sample-barcoded 5' primer and a J-beta primer mix, a second PCR was run for roughly 6 to 12 cycles. TCRdb analysed the 5' RACE reads with MiXCR anew, one entry per CDR3 protein. This sample carries roughly 730,000 distinct CDR3 sequences, about 56% of them seen once, and the ten largest clones take more than 25%. The sequenced sample was blood. The receptors here all came from a man aged 40-50 years in good health.

The chain employs TRBV4-1 and TRBJ2-4; D perhaps matches TRBD2 (7 bases). The end of the DNA is better explained by TRBJ2-7, so the J call may be wrong. The CDR3 consists of 14 residues. From germline, CDR1 is MGHRA and CDR2 YSYEKL. The CDR3 here is CASSQEIGGAEQYF. DNA of the CDR3: TGCGCCAGCAGCCAAGAGATAGGGGGGGCCGAGCAGTACTTC.

J is TRBJ2-1 and V is TRBV4-3; D is unresolved. Germline loops: CDR1 LGHNA, CDR2 YSLEER. The V and J ends lost 4 bases and 0 bases respectively, with 10 bases between them. This CDR3 spans 15 amino acids. The CDR3: CASSPDSSSYNEQFF. The CDR3 DNA reads TGCGCCAGCAGCCCCGACTCGAGCTCCTACAATGAGCAGTTCTTC.

V gene TRBV6-6 combines with J gene TRBJ1-1, with 10 nucleotides matching TRBD1. Trimming at V came to 2 bases and at J to 4 bases, leaving 4 bases not matched to a gene. CDR1 is MNHNY, CDR2 SVGAGI, per germline (reference sequence). The CDR3 is 15 residues long. The CDR3 DNA reads as TGTGCCAGCAGTTACGGGACAGGGGTGGTCACTGAAGCTTTCTTT. It translates to CASSYGTGVVTEAFF.

The genes are TRBV15 and TRBJ2-3; 9 positions agree with TRBD2. The CDR3 covers 14 residues. V lost 4 bases, J lost 2 bases, and 1 base stayed unmatched. From germline, CDR1 is LNHNV and CDR2 YYDKDF (reference sequence). The CDR3: CATSTSGVTDTQYF. The CDR3 DNA reads as TGTGCCACCAGCACTAGCGGGGTCACAGATACGCAGTATTTT.

The V and J genes are TRBV20-1 and TRBJ1-6; D unresolved. This CDR3 has 14 amino acids. Per germline, CDR1 DFQATT and CDR2 SNEGSKA (reference sequence). V lost 0 bases and J 7 bases, leaving 10 bases between the germline ends. CDR3 residues: CSARDPWENSPLHF. The CDR3, as DNA: TGCAGTGCTAGAGATCCTTGGGAAAATTCACCCCTCCACTTT.

The V gene is TRBV4-2, the J gene TRBJ1-6, with a tentative D call TRBD1 (5 bases). V lost 0 bases and J lost 6, with 12 bases in between. The CDR3 is made up of 16 amino acids. Germline lookup yields CDR1 LGHNA and CDR2 YNFKEQ. In DNA form, the CDR3 reads TGTGCCAGCAGCCAAGATCAGGGAGCTGGTAATTCACCCCTCCACTTT. Translation: CASSQDQGAGNSPLHF.

The chain couples TRBV4-1 to TRBJ2-2; 8 bases are a match to TRBD2. The CDR3 has 16 amino acids. Per the germline V gene, CDR1 is MGHRA and CDR2 is YSYEKL. V gave up 1 base and J gave up 6 bases; unmatched junction bases: 7. The CDR3 nucleotides are TGCGCCAGCAGCCAAGTTGATCGGGGGGGCGCCGGGGAGCTGTTTTTT. Translation gives CASSQVDRGGAGELFF.

The chain is built from TRBV5-5 and TRBJ1-4; D is ambiguous. The germline V and J ends were trimmed by 0 bases and 6 bases, with 12 bases remaining between them. Germline V gives CDR1 SGHKS, CDR2 YYEKEE (reference sequence). This CDR3 region has 15 residues. The CDR3, as DNA: TGTGCCAGCAGCTTGGTAGGGTATGGAGATGAAAAACTGTTTTTT. Amino acids: CASSLVGYGDEKLFF.

This clonotype appeared a single time. Written as DNA, the CDR3 is TGTGCCAGCAGTGGCCCCACGGGGGGCCCGGCCAATGAGCAGTTCTTC. It codes for CASSGPTGGPANEQFF. The V call is TRBV25-1, the J call TRBJ2-1; the D gene is possibly TRBD2 (7 bases). The V gene lost 4 bases and the J gene lost 6 bases, with 19 bases spanning the gap. The CDR3 spans 16 residues. CDR1 and CDR2 (germline): MGHDK, SYGVNS.

The chain employs TRBV21-1 and TRBJ2-4; the D call of TRBD1 is as the table states it, not checked on the DNA. TRBV21-1 is recorded as a pseudogene. The CDR3 consists of 15 residues. The CDR3 nucleotides are TGTGCCAGCTGGGGACGGATTCTAGCCAAAAACATTCAGTACTTC. It codes for CASWGRILAKNIQYF.

V gene TRBV6-5 combines with J gene TRBJ2-3; TRBD2 matches at 7 bases. The CDR3 has 16 residues. V gave up 8 bases and J gave up 5 bases; unmatched junction bases: 16. Germline CDR1 is MNHEY and CDR2 is SVGAGI. CDR3 amino acids: CASSLSGLLRGDTQYF. Written as DNA, the CDR3 is TGTGCCAGCTCCCTTAGCGGGCTACTACGGGGAGATACGCAGTATTTT.

This clonotype showed up just once. V and J are TRBV3-1 and TRBJ2-3; TRBD2 matches at 10 bases. V shed 5 bases, J shed 0 bases, and the junction held 2 bases outside the gene matches. CDR3 length: 15 amino acids. The germline V gene has CDR1 LGHDT and CDR2 YNNKEL (reference sequence). The CDR3 coding sequence is TGTGCCAGCAGCGCAGCGGGGGGGAGCACAGATACGCAGTATTTT. The encoded protein is CASSAAGGSTDTQYF.

The chain recombines TRBV9 with TRBJ2-1; 7 nucleotides line up with TRBD2. The J segment lost 2 bases and the V segment lost 3 bases, leaving 8 bases of the junction unmatched. Germline lookup yields CDR1 SGDLS and CDR2 YYNGEE. The CDR3 spans 16 residues. In DNA, the CDR3 is TGTGCCAGCAGCGCCTTTGGGGCGGGGGCCTACAATGAGCAGTTCTTC. Residues: CASSAFGAGAYNEQFF.

The genes are TRBV15 and TRBJ2-1; D ambiguous. This CDR3 spans 14 amino acids. Germline loops: CDR1 LNHNV, CDR2 YYDKDF (reference sequence). Trimming pared 3 bases from V and 6 bases from J, leaving 12 bases between. CDR3 residues: CATSSPARSNEQFF. The CDR3 nucleotides read TGTGCCACCAGCAGCCCAGCCAGGAGCAATGAGCAGTTCTTC.

This clonotype was observed a handful of times. This rearrangement joins TRBV7-2 to TRBJ2-7; the D gene is possibly TRBD1 (6 bases). Germline V gives CDR1 SGHTA, CDR2 FQGNSA. The CDR3 has 15 residues. Trimming pared 5 bases from V and 5 bases from J, leaving 19 bases between. The CDR3 coding sequence is TGTGCCAGCAGCCTTTACGGACAGTCCCGAAACGAGCAGTACTTC. It codes for CASSLYGQSRNEQYF.

The chain combines TRBV5-1 with TRBJ2-2; 9 nucleotides agree with TRBD2. The CDR3 covers 16 residues. Germline V CDR1 and CDR2: SGHRS, YFSETQ. V was clipped by 1 base and J by 1 base; unmatched bases: 2. The CDR3 DNA reads as TGCGCCAGCAGCTTGACTAGCGGGCGGAACACCGGGGAGCTGTTTTTT. It encodes CASSLTSGRNTGELFF. The full variable domain, with the rest looked up from reference TRBV5-1 and TRBJ2-2, is KAGVTQTPRYLIKTRGQQVTLSCSPISGHRSVSWYQQTPGQGLQFLFEYFSETQRNKGNFPGRFSGRQFSNSRSEMNVSTLELGDSALYLCASSLTSGRNTGELFFGEGSRLTVL.

Turning to this clonotype: The junction shows a germline mismatch at one end, possibly a read error. The CDR3: CASSSYSGSYNERFF. CDR3 nucleotides: TGTGCCAGCAGTTCCTACTCCGGCTCCTACAATGAGCGGTTCTTC. The chain recombines TRBV27 with TRBJ2-1; D is ambiguous. Germline CDR1 and CDR2: MNHEY and SMNVEV (reference sequence). CDR3 length: 15 amino acids.